This T cell receptor beta chain was documented in a study of technical replicates of blood from a few donors. Looked up from germline, CDR1 is MNHNY and CDR2 is SVGAGI (reference sequence). Trimming shortened V by 0 bases and J by 6 bases, and 6 bases separated the two germline ends. This CDR3 is built from 13 residues. In this sample, this clone turned up a few times. Data came from immunoSEQ multiplex PCR; TCRdb stores just in-frame clones and leaves some out. The data show tens of thousands of clones, 70% to 90% seen once. The rearrangement uses TRBV6-6 and TRBJ2-1, with D possibly matching TRBD2 (5 bases). This TCR derives from a human donor in good health. Some clones in this sample may be carry-over from other donors' samples. What was sequenced was PBMCs. The CDR3 DNA follows: TGTGCCAGCAGTTACTCCGCGGGCAATGAGCAGTTCTTC. It yields the protein CASSYSAGNEQFF.